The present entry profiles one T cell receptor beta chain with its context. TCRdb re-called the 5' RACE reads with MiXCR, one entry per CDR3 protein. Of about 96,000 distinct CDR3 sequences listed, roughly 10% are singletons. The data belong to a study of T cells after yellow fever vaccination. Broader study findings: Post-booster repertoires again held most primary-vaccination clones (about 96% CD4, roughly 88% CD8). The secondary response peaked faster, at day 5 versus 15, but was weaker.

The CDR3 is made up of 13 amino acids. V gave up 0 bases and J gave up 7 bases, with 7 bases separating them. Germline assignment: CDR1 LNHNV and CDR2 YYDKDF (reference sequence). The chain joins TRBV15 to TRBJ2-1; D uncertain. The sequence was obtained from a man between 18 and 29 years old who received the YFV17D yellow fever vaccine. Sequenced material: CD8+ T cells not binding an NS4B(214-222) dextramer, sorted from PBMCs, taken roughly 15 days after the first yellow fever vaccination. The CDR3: CATSREFGNEQFF. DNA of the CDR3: TGTGCCACCAGCAGAGAGTTCGGTAATGAGCAGTTCTTC.